What follows are 17 T cell receptor beta chains derived from one specimen sequenced in a study of Ad26.COV2.S vaccination and SARS-CoV-2 variants. The assay was immunoSEQ multiplex PCR, and TCRdb's table has in-frame clones only and misses some. The data hold about 250,000 clones, with 80% to 90% observed a single time. The treatment denotes: around 19 received Ad26.COV2.S at low or high dose, single or two shots; 5 received placebo; per-sample allocation not given. Samples were taken on day 63 after the first vaccine or placebo injection. The specimen was peripheral blood, collected in a trial of Ad26.COV2.S vaccine versus placebo. The receptors derive from a person between 18 and 60 years old who received the Ad26.COV2.S COVID-19 vaccine or a placebo.

Only a few counts were recorded for this clone. Other nucleotide sequences from this sample produce the same CDR3. V is TRBV19 and J is TRBJ2-5; D gene ambiguous. Germline V gene sequence: CDR1 LNHDA, CDR2 SQIVND (reference sequence). V was pared by 3 bases and J by 4 bases, with 3 bases between. The CDR3 spans 11 residues. For the CDR3, the DNA is TGTGCCAGTAGTATGGGAGAGACCCAGTACTTC. It translates to CASSMGETQYF.

The CDR3 loop is CAIRHGLAESYNEQFF. In nucleotides, the CDR3 is TGTGCCATCCGCCATGGCCTAGCGGAGAGTTACAATGAGCAGTTCTTC. The rearrangement links TRBV10-3 to TRBJ2-1; 7 nucleotides match TRBD2. Per germline, CDR1 ENHRY and CDR2 SYGVKD. The V and J ends lost 8 bases and 4 bases, in that order; junction bases with no gene match: 14. The CDR3 is made up of 16 amino acids.

This clone was seen only once. In DNA, the CDR3 is TGTGCCAGCAGCTTAGGACAGGGGGAAAAACTGTTTTTT. It translates to CASSLGQGEKLFF. This chain connects TRBV7-9 to TRBJ1-4; 8 bases agree with TRBD1. There are 13 residues in the CDR3. J lost 8 bases, V lost 1 base, and 0 bases had no gene match. CDR1 is SEHNR, CDR2 FQNEAQ, per germline (reference sequence). Drawing the rest from reference TRBV7-9 and TRBJ1-4, the complete variable domain is DTGVSQNPRHKITKRGQNVTFRCDPISEHNRLYWYRQTLGQGPEFLTYFQNEAQLEKSRLLSDRFSAERPKGSFSTLEIQRTEQGDSAMYLCASSLGQGEKLFFGSGTQLSVL.

V usage is TRBV3-1 (or the pseudogene TRBV3-2) and J usage is TRBJ2-1; D uncertain. The V and J ends lost 5 bases and 0 bases respectively, with 11 bases between them. The V gene's germline CDR1 is LGHDT and CDR2 YNNKEL (reference sequence). The length of the CDR3 is 15 residues. CDR3 residues: CASSKFRPSYNEQFF. CDR3 nucleotides: TGTGCCAGCAGCAAATTCAGACCCTCCTACAATGAGCAGTTCTTC.

The J gene is TRBJ1-1, the V gene TRBV5-1; D gene ambiguous. CDR1 and CDR2 (germline): SGHRS, YFSETQ. There are 14 residues in the CDR3. V was shortened by 3 bases and J by 5 bases, with 14 bases between the two germline ends. CDR3 coding DNA: TGCGCCAGCAGCTCAAGGGCTTCTGCGACTGAAGCTTTCTTT. This sequence encodes CASSSRASATEAFF. The complete variable domain, with remaining parts taken from reference TRBV5-1 and TRBJ1-1, reads KAGVTQTPRYLIKTRGQQVTLSCSPISGHRSVSWYQQTPGQGLQFLFEYFSETQRNKGNFPGRFSGRQFSNSRSEMNVSTLELGDSALYLCASSSRASATEAFFGQGTRLTVV.

The V and J genes are TRBV7-6 and TRBJ1-3; a possible D gene is TRBD1 (5 bases). The germline V gene has CDR1 SGHVS and CDR2 FNYEAQ. Between the trimmed V and J ends, which lost 4 bases and 0 bases, there was a span of 16 bases. The CDR3 has 17 amino acids. As DNA, the CDR3 is TGTGCCAGCAGCTCCCCCTCAGGGCGAGACTCTGGAAACACCATATATTTT. Translation: CASSSPSGRDSGNTIYF.

This clone appeared a single time. The chain links TRBV2 to TRBJ1-6, with 8 positions matching TRBD1. V was clipped by 4 bases and J by 10 bases; unmatched bases: 6. In germline, CDR1 is SNHLY, CDR2 FYNNEI. This CDR3 contains 14 residues. The CDR3 reads CASSAGTGWSPLHF. The CDR3 coding sequence is TGTGCCAGCAGTGCCGGGACAGGATGGTCACCCCTCCACTTT.

This clone was seen only once. This chain uses TRBV2 with TRBJ1-3; D unresolved. The CDR3 loop spans 14 amino acids. Deletions cut 7 bases from V and 4 bases from J, with 14 bases between. Germline-derived CDR1 and CDR2 are SNHLY and FYNNEI. The CDR3 DNA reads as TGTGCCAGCAATGGCCCAACTATCGGAAACACCATATATTTT. Translated, it gives CASNGPTIGNTIYF.

This chain's CDR3 is CASSSALRTDSISGNTIYF. CDR3 DNA sequence: TGTGCCAGCAGCTCCGCCCTCCGGACAGACAGCATCTCTGGAAACACCATATATTTT. The V and J genes are TRBV5-4 and TRBJ1-3, with a possible D match to TRBD1 (6 bases). The V gene's germline CDR1 is SGHNT and CDR2 YYREEE (reference sequence). The V end was cut by 3 bases, the J end by 0 bases, with 22 bases between. There are 19 residues in the CDR3.

This chain uses TRBV3-1 (or the pseudogene TRBV3-2) with TRBJ2-7; 9 bases are shared with TRBD2. The CDR3 length is 15 residues. CDR1 LGHDT and CDR2 YNNKEL come from the germline V gene (reference sequence). The trim removed 3 bases at V and 1 base at J, leaving 4 bases unmatched. In DNA, the CDR3 is TGTGCCAGCAGCCACCTCCTAGCGGGATCCTACGAGCAGTACTTC. As protein: CASSHLLAGSYEQYF.

This chain uses TRBV27 with TRBJ2-2; 9 bases are shared with TRBD2. V dropped 1 base and J dropped 2; count of bases not matched to a gene: 2. Germline CDR1 MNHEY, CDR2 SMNVEV (reference sequence). The CDR3 is made up of 16 amino acids. The CDR3 is CASSLFSGRNTGELFF. The DNA of the CDR3 is TGTGCCAGCAGTTTATTTAGCGGGAGAAACACCGGGGAGCTGTTTTTT.

The chain joins TRBV9 to TRBJ2-3; TRBD2 matches 7 bases. The V gene end was trimmed by 4 bases and the J gene end by 1 base; junction bases not matched to a gene: 9. The CDR3 is 16 residues long. Per the germline V gene, CDR1 is SGDLS and CDR2 is YYNGEE. CDR3 DNA: TGTGCCAGCAGCTTGAGACTAGCAGGTGGCACAGATACGCAGTATTTT. Translated, it gives CASSLRLAGGTDTQYF.

This CDR3 reads CASSSPGTGFRKTQYF. In DNA, the CDR3 is TGTGCCAGCAGTTCCCCCGGGACAGGGTTCAGGAAGACCCAGTACTTC. The rearrangement uses TRBV28 and TRBJ2-5, with 9 nucleotides matching TRBD1. J lost 6 bases, V lost 4 bases, and 12 bases had no gene match. The germline CDR1 and CDR2 sequences are MDHEN and SYDVKM. The CDR3 has 16 amino acids.

V gene TRBV10-3 combines with J gene TRBJ2-5, with 8 nucleotides matching TRBD2. Germline trimming cut 0 bases from V and 3 bases from J; bases unmatched to any gene: 15. In germline, CDR1 is ENHRY, CDR2 SYGVKD. The CDR3 is 19 residues long. CDR3 DNA: TGTGCCATCAGTGAGTCCATTCTAGCGGGTAGAGGTTCGGAAGAGACCCAGTACTTC. It encodes CAISESILAGRGSEETQYF.

The rearrangement links TRBV12-5 to TRBJ1-5; 7 nucleotides agree with TRBD1. The CDR3 extends over 14 amino acids. The germline CDR1 and CDR2 sequences are LGHNT and FRNRAP. The junction had 10 bases not matched to a gene; V was cut back by 7 bases and J by 7 bases. The CDR3 DNA is TGTGCTAGTGCCAACAGGGGAGGAAGCCAGCCCCAGCATTTT. It yields the protein CASANRGGSQPQHF.

This clone ranks as medium-sized (0.01 to 0.1%). This sequence joins TRBV27 and TRBJ2-7; 7 nucleotides match TRBD1. Losses at the gene ends were 5 bases for V and 2 bases for J; bases not matched to a gene: 6. CDR3 size: 14 residues. Germline values: CDR1 MNHEY, CDR2 SMNVEV (reference sequence). This CDR3 is CASSPQTGTYEQYF. The CDR3 bases are TGTGCCAGCAGTCCGCAGACAGGGACCTACGAGCAGTACTTC.

The rearrangement joins TRBV20-1 to TRBJ2-1; D remains unclear. The V end lost 3 bases, the J end lost 0 bases, and 9 bases lay between the germline ends. The CDR3 runs 14 residues. CDR1 DFQATT and CDR2 SNEGSKA come from the germline V gene (reference sequence). This CDR3 is CSASHSSSYNEQFF. The CDR3 DNA sequence: TGCAGTGCTAGTCACTCCAGCTCCTACAATGAGCAGTTCTTC.